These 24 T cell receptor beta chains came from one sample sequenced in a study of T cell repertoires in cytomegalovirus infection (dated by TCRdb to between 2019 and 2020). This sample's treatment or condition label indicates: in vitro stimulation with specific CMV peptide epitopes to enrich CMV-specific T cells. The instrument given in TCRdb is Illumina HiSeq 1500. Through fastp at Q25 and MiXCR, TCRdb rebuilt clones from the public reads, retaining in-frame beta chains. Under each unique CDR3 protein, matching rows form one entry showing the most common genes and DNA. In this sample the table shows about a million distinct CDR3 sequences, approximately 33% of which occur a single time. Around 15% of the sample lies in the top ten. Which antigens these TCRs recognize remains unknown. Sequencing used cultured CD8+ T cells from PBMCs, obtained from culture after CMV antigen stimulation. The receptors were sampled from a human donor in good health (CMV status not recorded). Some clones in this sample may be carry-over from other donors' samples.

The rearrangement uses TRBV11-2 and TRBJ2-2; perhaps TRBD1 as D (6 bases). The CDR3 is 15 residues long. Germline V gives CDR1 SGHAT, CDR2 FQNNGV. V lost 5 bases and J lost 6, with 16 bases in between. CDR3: CASSPRAGVAGELFF. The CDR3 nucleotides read TGTGCCAGCAGCCCGCGGGCAGGGGTCGCCGGGGAGCTGTTTTTT. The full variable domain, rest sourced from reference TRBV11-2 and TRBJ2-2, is EAGVAQSPRYKIIEKRQSVAFWCNPISGHATLYWYQQILGQGPKLLIQFQNNGVVDDSQLPKDRFSAERLKGVDSTLKIQPAKLEDSAVYLCASSPRAGVAGELFFGEGSRLTVL.

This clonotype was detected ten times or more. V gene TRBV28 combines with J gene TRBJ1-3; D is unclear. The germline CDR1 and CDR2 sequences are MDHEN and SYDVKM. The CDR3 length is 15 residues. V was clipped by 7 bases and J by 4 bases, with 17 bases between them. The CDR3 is CASTIPWASGNTIYF. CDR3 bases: TGTGCCAGCACTATCCCCTGGGCCAGCGGAAACACCATATATTTT. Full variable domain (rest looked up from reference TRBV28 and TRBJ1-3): DVKVTQSSRYLVKRTGEKVFLECVQDMDHENMFWYRQDPGLGLRLIYFSYDVKMKEKGDIPEGYSVSREKKERFSLILESASTNQTSMYLCASTIPWASGNTIYFGEGSWLTVV.

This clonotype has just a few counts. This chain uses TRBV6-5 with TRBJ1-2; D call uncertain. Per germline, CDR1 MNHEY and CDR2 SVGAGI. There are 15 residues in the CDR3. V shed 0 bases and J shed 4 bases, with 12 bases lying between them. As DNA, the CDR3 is TGTGCCAGCAGTTACTCGGCAGCCCTCGGCTATGGCTACACCTTC. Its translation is CASSYSAALGYGYTF.

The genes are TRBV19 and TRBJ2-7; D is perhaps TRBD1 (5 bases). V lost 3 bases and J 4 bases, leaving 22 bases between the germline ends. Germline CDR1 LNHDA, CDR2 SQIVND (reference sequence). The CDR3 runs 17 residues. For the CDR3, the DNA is TGTGCCAGTAGTATTTTGGGGCCTTTTTATGACGGGTACGAGCAGTACGTC. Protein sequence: CASSILGPFYDGYEQYV.

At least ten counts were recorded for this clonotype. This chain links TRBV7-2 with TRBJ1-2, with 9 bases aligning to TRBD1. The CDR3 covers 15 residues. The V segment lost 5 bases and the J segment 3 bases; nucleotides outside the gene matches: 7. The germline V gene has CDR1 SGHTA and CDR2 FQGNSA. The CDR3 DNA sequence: TGTGCCAGCAGCCCGGACGGACAGGGGTACTATGGCTACACCTTC. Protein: CASSPDGQGYYGYTF.

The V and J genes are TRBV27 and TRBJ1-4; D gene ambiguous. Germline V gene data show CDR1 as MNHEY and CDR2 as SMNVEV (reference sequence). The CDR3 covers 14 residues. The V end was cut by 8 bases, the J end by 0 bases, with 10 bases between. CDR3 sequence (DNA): TGTGCCAGCGCCCCTCTTGCAACTAATGAAAAACTGTTTTTT. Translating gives CASAPLATNEKLFF.

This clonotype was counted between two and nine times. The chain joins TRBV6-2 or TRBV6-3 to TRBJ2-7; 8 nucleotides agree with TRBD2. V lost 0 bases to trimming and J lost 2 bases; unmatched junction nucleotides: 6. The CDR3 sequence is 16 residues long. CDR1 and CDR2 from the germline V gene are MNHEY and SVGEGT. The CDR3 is CASSYSNAGGTYEQYV. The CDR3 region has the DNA TGTGCCAGCAGTTACTCGAATGCGGGGGGTACCTACGAGCAGTACGTC.

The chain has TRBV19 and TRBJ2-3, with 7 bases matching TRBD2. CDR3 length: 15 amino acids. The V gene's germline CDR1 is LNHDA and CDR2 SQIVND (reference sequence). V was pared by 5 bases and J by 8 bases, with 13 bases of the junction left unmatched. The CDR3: CASSHREGPTGTQYF. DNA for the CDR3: TGTGCCAGTAGTCATAGGGAGGGACCTACTGGTACGCAGTATTTT.

For the CDR3, the DNA is TGTGCCAGCAGTTTAATCGGGGGGAACTACAATGAGCAGTTCTTC. This encodes CASSLIGGNYNEQFF. V is TRBV27 and J is TRBJ2-1, with 7 bases aligning to TRBD2. The V segment lost 2 bases and the J segment 3 bases; nucleotides outside the gene matches: 4. CDR3 size: 15 residues. The germline V gene has CDR1 MNHEY and CDR2 SMNVEV (reference sequence).

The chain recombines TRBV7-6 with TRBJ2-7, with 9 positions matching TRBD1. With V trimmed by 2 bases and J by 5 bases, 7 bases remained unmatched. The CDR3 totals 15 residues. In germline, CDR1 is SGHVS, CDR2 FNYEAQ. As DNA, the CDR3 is TGTGCCAGCAGCTTAACACGGACAGGGGATCACGAGCAGTACTTC. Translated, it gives CASSLTRTGDHEQYF.

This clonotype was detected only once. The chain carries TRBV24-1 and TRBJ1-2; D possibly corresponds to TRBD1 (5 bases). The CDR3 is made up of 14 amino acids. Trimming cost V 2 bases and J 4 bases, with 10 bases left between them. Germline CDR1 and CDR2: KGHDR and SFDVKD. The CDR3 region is CATSDSGRGYGYTF. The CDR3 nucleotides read TGTGCCACCAGTGATTCAGGGAGAGGCTATGGCTACACCTTC.

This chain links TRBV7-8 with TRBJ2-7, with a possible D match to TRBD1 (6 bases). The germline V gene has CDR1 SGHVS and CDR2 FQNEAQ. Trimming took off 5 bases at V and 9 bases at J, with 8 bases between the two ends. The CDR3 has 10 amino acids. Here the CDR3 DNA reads TGTGCCAGCAGCCTGGACAGGCAGTACTTC. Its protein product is CASSLDRQYF.

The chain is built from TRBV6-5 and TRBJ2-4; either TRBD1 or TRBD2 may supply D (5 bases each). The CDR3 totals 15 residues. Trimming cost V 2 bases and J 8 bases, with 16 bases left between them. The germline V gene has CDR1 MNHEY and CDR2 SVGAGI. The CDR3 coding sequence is TGTGCCAGCAGTTACATGGGACGGGCAGCGGACATTCAGTACTTC. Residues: CASSYMGRAADIQYF.

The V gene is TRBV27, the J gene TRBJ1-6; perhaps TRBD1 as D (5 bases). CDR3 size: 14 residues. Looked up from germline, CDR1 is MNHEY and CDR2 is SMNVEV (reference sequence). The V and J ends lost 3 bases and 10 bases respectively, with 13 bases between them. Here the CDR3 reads CASSFGGGGSPLHF. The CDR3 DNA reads TGTGCCAGCAGTTTCGGGGGAGGTGGGTCACCCCTCCACTTT.

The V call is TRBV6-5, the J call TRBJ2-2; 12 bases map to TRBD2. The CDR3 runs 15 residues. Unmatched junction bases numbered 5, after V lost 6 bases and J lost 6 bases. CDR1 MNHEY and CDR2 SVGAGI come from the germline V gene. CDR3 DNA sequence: TGTGCCAGCAGCACTAGCGGGGGGTCGGCCGGGGAGCTGTTTTTT. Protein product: CASSTSGGSAGELFF.

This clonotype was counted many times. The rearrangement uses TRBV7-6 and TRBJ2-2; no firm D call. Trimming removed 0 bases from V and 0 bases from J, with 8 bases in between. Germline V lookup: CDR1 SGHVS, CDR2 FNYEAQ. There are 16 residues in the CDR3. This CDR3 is CASSLAAITNTGELFF. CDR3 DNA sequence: TGTGCCAGCAGCTTAGCGGCCATAACGAACACCGGGGAGCTGTTTTTT.

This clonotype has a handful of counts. The CDR3 region has the DNA TGCGCCAGCAGCCAAGATATGACAGGATACAATGAGCAGTTCTTC. This sequence encodes CASSQDMTGYNEQFF. The J gene is TRBJ2-1, the V gene TRBV4-1; TRBD1 is a possible D gene (6 bases). The CDR3 has 15 residues. The V gene lost 0 bases and the J gene lost 4 bases, with 10 bases spanning the gap. Per germline, CDR1 MGHRA and CDR2 YSYEKL.

The CDR3 DNA reads as TGTGCCAGCGGATATCCCCACTTGTGGTCCCAAGAGACCCAGTACTTC. Its translation: CASGYPHLWSQETQYF. The V and J genes are TRBV7-8 and TRBJ2-5, with unresolved D. Germline V CDR1 and CDR2: SGHVS, FQNEAQ. This CDR3 has 16 residues. Trimming took 8 bases from V and 1 from J, leaving 20 bases between them.

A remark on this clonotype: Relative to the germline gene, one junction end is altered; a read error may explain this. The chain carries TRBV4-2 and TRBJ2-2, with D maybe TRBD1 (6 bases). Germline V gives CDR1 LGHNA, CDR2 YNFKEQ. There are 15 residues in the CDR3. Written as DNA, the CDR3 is TGTGCCAGCAGCCACAGGGGATCGAACACCAGGGAGCTGTTTTTT. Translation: CASSHRGSNTRELFF.

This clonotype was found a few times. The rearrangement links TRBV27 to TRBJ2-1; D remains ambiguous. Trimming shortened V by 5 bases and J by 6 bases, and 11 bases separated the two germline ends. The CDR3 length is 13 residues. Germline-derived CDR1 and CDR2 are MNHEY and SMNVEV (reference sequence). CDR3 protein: CASSLIGSNEQFF. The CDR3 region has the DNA TGTGCCAGCAGTCTGATTGGTAGCAATGAGCAGTTCTTC.

The CDR3 here is CASSYSPTGQGANEQYF. DNA for the CDR3: TGTGCCAGCAGTTACTCACCGACCGGACAGGGAGCTAACGAGCAGTACTTC. The rearrangement links TRBV6-5 to TRBJ2-7; 8 positions match TRBD1. Germline lookup yields CDR1 MNHEY and CDR2 SVGAGI. This CDR3 has 17 amino acids. The junction had 12 bases not matched to a gene; V was cut back by 0 bases and J by 5 bases.

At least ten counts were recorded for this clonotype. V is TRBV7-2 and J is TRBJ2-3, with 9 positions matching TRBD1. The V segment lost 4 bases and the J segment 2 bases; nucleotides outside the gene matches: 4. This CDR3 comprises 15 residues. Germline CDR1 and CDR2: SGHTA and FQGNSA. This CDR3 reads CASSSGTGFTDTQYF. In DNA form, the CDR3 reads TGTGCCAGCAGCTCCGGGACAGGGTTCACAGATACGCAGTATTTT.

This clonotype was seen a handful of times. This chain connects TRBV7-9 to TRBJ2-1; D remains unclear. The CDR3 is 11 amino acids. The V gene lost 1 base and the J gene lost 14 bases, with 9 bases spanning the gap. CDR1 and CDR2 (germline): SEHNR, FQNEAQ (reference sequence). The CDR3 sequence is CASSLEPGKFF. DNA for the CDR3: TGTGCCAGCAGCTTAGAGCCGGGCAAGTTCTTC.

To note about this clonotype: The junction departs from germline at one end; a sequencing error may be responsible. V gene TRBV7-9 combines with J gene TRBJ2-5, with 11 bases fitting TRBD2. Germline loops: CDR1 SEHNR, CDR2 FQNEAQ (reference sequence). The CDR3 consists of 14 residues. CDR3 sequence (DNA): TGTGCCAGCAGTTCCCAACCTAGCGGGGGGCATAATGACTTC. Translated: CASSSQPSGGHNDF.